The clone carrying this TCR beta chain has just a few counts. The antigen remains unidentified. Per sample, at least 6 micrograms of total RNA were extracted. CDR1 and CDR2 (germline): DFQATT, SNEGSKA (reference sequence). V lost 0 bases to trimming and J lost 6 bases; unmatched junction nucleotides: 3. The CDR3 length is 15 residues. The source of the sample is a study of blood T cells in healthy people across ages. Then a second PCR, running about 6 to 12 cycles, was carried out with a sample-barcoded 5' primer and a J-beta primer mix. Every cDNA molecule bore a tag from a template-switch adaptor containing 12 random nucleotides. MiXCR, run by TCRdb on the 5' RACE reads, gives a single entry per CDR3 protein. Of hundreds of thousands of distinct CDR3 sequences listed, approximately 50% are singletons. Study-level findings and limits: Older age coincided with a roughly linear decline in TCR beta diversity per million T cells. With naive T cell percentage, TCR beta diversity showed a strong correlation.

This clonotype was sampled from a woman aged 55-70 years in good health. V and J are TRBV20-1 and TRBJ2-1; 12 bases are a match to TRBD1. Sequencing was performed on blood. In DNA form, the CDR3 reads TGCAGTGCTAGAGATAGGGACAGGGGGCTCAATGAGCAGTTCTTC. Amino acid sequence: CSARDRDRGLNEQFF.